What follows are 24 T cell receptor beta chains derived from one specimen sequenced in a study of shared clonotypes between healthy human individuals. Assay used: immunoSEQ multiplex PCR; TCRdb lists only in-frame clones, some missing. The sample shows about 2.4 million clones, over 85% of them seen only once. The sequenced material came from naive CD4+ T cells from PBMCs. Noted subset: CD45RA+ positively selected. The origin of the receptors is a man aged 18 to 30 in good health. Some clones in this sample may be carry-over from other donors' samples.

CDR3 amino acids: CASSWQVNTEAFF. CDR3 DNA sequence: TGTGCCAGCAGTTGGCAGGTGAACACTGAAGCTTTCTTT. The chain employs TRBV28 and TRBJ1-1; D not certain. Trimming took 4 bases from V and 0 from J, leaving 6 bases between them. The germline CDR1 and CDR2 sequences are MDHEN and SYDVKM. The CDR3 loop spans 13 amino acids.

This clone was seen a single time. The V and J genes are TRBV18 and TRBJ2-3; D is possibly TRBD2 (5 bases). The CDR3 contains 16 residues. The germline gives CDR1 KGHSH, CDR2 LQKENI. Trimming cost V 3 bases and J 1 base, with 14 bases left between them. Here the CDR3 DNA reads TGTGCCAGCTCACCTCGGAGGTATGGGGGCACAGATACGCAGTATTTT. The encoded protein is CASSPRRYGGTDTQYF.

This clone was recorded once. This CDR3 reads CASSVYLVDEQFF. CDR3 bases: TGTGCCAGCAGCGTATACTTAGTTGATGAGCAGTTCTTC. The J gene is TRBJ2-1, the V gene TRBV9; unclear D gene. The CDR3 consists of 13 residues. The V and J ends lost 1 base and 8 bases respectively, with 10 bases between them. Germline V gene data show CDR1 as SGDLS and CDR2 as YYNGEE. Drawing the rest from reference TRBV9 and TRBJ2-1, the complete variable domain is DSGVTQTPKHLITATGQRVTLRCSPRSGDLSVYWYQQSLDQGLQFLIQYYNGEERAKGNILERFSAQQFPDLHSELNLSSLELGDSALYFCASSVYLVDEQFFGPGTRLTVL.

CDR3 in DNA: TGCGCCAGCAGCCAAGGGGCCCGGACAGGGACCTACGAGCAGTACTTC. Translation: CASSQGARTGTYEQYF. The rearrangement uses TRBV4-1 and TRBJ2-7; 8 bases are a match to TRBD1. Germline CDR1 and CDR2: MGHRA and YSYEKL. This CDR3 is built from 16 residues. The V and J ends lost 1 base and 2 bases, in that order; junction bases with no gene match: 7.

This clone was recorded once. The rearrangement links TRBV7-9 to TRBJ2-5; the D call may be TRBD1 or TRBD2 (5 bases each). Germline V gene sequence: CDR1 SEHNR, CDR2 FQNEAQ (reference sequence). CDR3 size: 13 residues. The germline V and J ends were trimmed by 5 bases and 10 bases, with 17 bases remaining between them. The CDR3 DNA sequence: TGTGCCAGCAGCACCCCCGGGGCTCCAGACCAGTACTTC. Residues: CASSTPGAPDQYF.

V gene TRBV5-8 combines with J gene TRBJ1-4; a weak D match, TRBD1 (5 bases). Germline CDR1 reads SGHTS; CDR2 reads YDEGEE. This CDR3 is built from 14 residues. V was shortened by 3 bases and J by 8 bases, with 14 bases between the two germline ends. The CDR3 DNA reads TGTGCCAGCAGCTCGGGGCCTTTCGGGGAAAAACTGTTTTTT. It is translated as CASSSGPFGEKLFF.

V and J are TRBV7-9 and TRBJ2-3, with 7 bases fitting TRBD1. Losses at the gene ends were 2 bases for V and 3 bases for J; bases not matched to a gene: 2. This CDR3 contains 14 residues. CDR1 and CDR2 (germline): SEHNR, FQNEAQ (reference sequence). This chain's CDR3 is CASSLKGATDTQYF. CDR3 nucleotides: TGTGCCAGCAGCTTAAAGGGGGCTACAGATACGCAGTATTTT. Using reference TRBV7-9 and TRBJ2-3 for the parts outside the CDR3, the full variable domain is DTGVSQNPRHKITKRGQNVTFRCDPISEHNRLYWYRQTLGQGPEFLTYFQNEAQLEKSRLLSDRFSAERPKGSFSTLEIQRTEQGDSAMYLCASSLKGATDTQYFGPGTRLTVL.

CDR3 sequence: CASRSTYRGSGELFF. CDR3 nucleotide sequence: TGTGCCAGTAGGTCCACCTACAGGGGCTCCGGGGAGCTGTTTTTT. The chain employs TRBV19 and TRBJ2-2; the match to TRBD1 covers 7 bases. The CDR3 length is 15 residues. With 6 bases clipped from V and 6 bases from J, the junction kept 10 bases outside the gene matches. CDR1 LNHDA and CDR2 SQIVND come from the germline V gene (reference sequence).

This clone was detected only once. This rearrangement joins TRBV9 to TRBJ2-3, with D perhaps assigned TRBD1 or TRBD2 (5 bases each). The germline CDR1 and CDR2 sequences are SGDLS and YYNGEE. The CDR3 is made up of 14 amino acids. The V end was cut by 8 bases, the J end by 6 bases, with 19 bases between. Written as DNA, the CDR3 is TGTGCCAGTTCGTGGGACCCCCGAGGCGATACGCAGTATTTT. Encoded protein: CASSWDPRGDTQYF.

The gene calls are TRBV9 and TRBJ2-1; 9 bases are shared with TRBD2. This CDR3 has 16 amino acids. Germline values: CDR1 SGDLS, CDR2 YYNGEE. Trimming at V came to 0 bases and at J to 5 bases, leaving 6 bases not matched to a gene. CDR3 DNA: TGTGCCAGCAGCGTAGAGGTTAGCGGGAGACACAATGAGCAGTTCTTC. This gives the protein CASSVEVSGRHNEQFF.

The chain joins TRBV6-6 to TRBJ2-2, with D maybe TRBD2 (6 bases). Germline assignment: CDR1 MNHNY and CDR2 SVGAGI (reference sequence). V gave up 5 bases and J gave up 6 bases, with 16 bases separating them. The CDR3 is 15 residues long. The CDR3 loop reads CASSPPPGRPGELFF. The CDR3 DNA is TGTGCCAGCAGTCCCCCCCCAGGGAGGCCCGGGGAGCTGTTTTTT.

Comments on this clone: This specimen includes other DNA sequences encoding the same CDR3. The chain links TRBV5-1 to TRBJ1-5, with 10 bases fitting TRBD1. The germline CDR1 and CDR2 sequences are SGHRS and YFSETQ. With 4 bases clipped from V and 5 bases from J, the junction kept 3 bases outside the gene matches. This CDR3 comprises 14 residues. This chain's CDR3 is CASSPGTGDQPQHF. The CDR3 DNA is TGCGCCAGCAGCCCTGGGACAGGGGATCAGCCCCAGCATTTT. Full variable domain (missing parts from reference TRBV5-1 and TRBJ1-5): KAGVTQTPRYLIKTRGQQVTLSCSPISGHRSVSWYQQTPGQGLQFLFEYFSETQRNKGNFPGRFSGRQFSNSRSEMNVSTLELGDSALYLCASSPGTGDQPQHFGDGTRLSIL.

The chain employs TRBV14 and TRBJ2-5; D possibly matches TRBD1 or TRBD2 (5 bases each). CDR3 length: 16 amino acids. Per germline, CDR1 SGHDN and CDR2 FVKESK. V lost 0 bases and J 0 bases, leaving 11 bases between the germline ends. The CDR3 coding sequence is TGTGCCAGCAGCCAAGATCGGGGCAGGGACCAAGAGACCCAGTACTTC. Translation gives CASSQDRGRDQETQYF.

V usage is TRBV28 and J usage is TRBJ2-7; 8 nucleotides align to TRBD1. This CDR3 contains 14 residues. With V trimmed by 6 bases and J by 4 bases, 8 bases remained unmatched. Germline values: CDR1 MDHEN, CDR2 SYDVKM. The CDR3: CASSSTGVVYEQYF. As DNA, the CDR3 is TGTGCCAGCAGCTCGACAGGGGTTGTGTACGAGCAGTACTTC.

The chain has TRBV6-6 and TRBJ2-1; possibly TRBD2 for D (5 bases). Germline V gives CDR1 MNHNY, CDR2 SVGAGI (reference sequence). Trimming removed 10 bases at V and 4 bases at J, with 11 bases between. The CDR3 sequence is 12 residues long. The CDR3 here is CATEGQYNEQFF. The CDR3 DNA sequence: TGTGCCACCGAGGGCCAGTACAATGAGCAGTTCTTC.

The V call is TRBV5-5, the J call TRBJ2-7; D may match TRBD1 or TRBD2 (5 bases each). Germline CDR1 reads SGHKS; CDR2 reads YYEKEE (reference sequence). This CDR3 has 14 residues. V was clipped by 1 base and J by 3 bases, with 11 bases between them. CDR3 region: CASSLSAGSYEQYF. The DNA for the CDR3 is TGTGCCAGCAGCTTGTCGGCAGGGAGCTACGAGCAGTACTTC.

V gene TRBV15 combines with J gene TRBJ2-7; 11 bases are a match to TRBD1. Trimming cost V 1 base and J 3 bases; bases outside gene matches: 2. The CDR3 consists of 15 residues. From germline, CDR1 is LNHNV and CDR2 YYDKDF (reference sequence). The CDR3 coding sequence is TGTGCCACCAGCAGAGCAGGGACAGGGGGCTACGAGCAGTACTTC. Translated, it gives CATSRAGTGGYEQYF.

About this clone itself: Just one base apart from a much larger clone, this may be a read error. The chain links TRBV5-5 to TRBJ2-5; D unresolved. Germline V gives CDR1 SGHKS, CDR2 YYEKEE (reference sequence). Trimming left V 4 bases short and J 1 base short, with 2 bases between. The CDR3 has 11 amino acids. The DNA for the CDR3 is TGTGCCAGCAGCACCCAAGAGACCCAGTACTTC. The encoded protein is CASSTQETQYF. Combining the CDR3 with reference TRBV5-5 and TRBJ2-5 gives the whole variable domain DAGVTQSPTHLIKTRGQQVTLRCSPISGHKSVSWYQQVLGQGPQFIFQYYEKEERGRGNFPDRFSARQFPNYSSELNVNALLLGDSALYLCASSTQETQYFGPGTRLLVL.

Remarks on this clone: Distinct nucleotide sequences in the sample also encode this CDR3. The V call is TRBV11-2, the J call TRBJ2-2; D uncertain. Germline values: CDR1 SGHAT, CDR2 FQNNGV. V was cut by 1 base and J by 0 bases, with 6 bases left in between. The CDR3 length is 15 residues. The CDR3 DNA follows: TGTGCCAGCAGCTTAGTTGGGGCGAACACCGGGGAGCTGTTTTTT. Translating it yields CASSLVGANTGELFF. The full variable domain, completed using reference TRBV11-2 and TRBJ2-2, is EAGVAQSPRYKIIEKRQSVAFWCNPISGHATLYWYQQILGQGPKLLIQFQNNGVVDDSQLPKDRFSAERLKGVDSTLKIQPAKLEDSAVYLCASSLVGANTGELFFGEGSRLTVL.

This clone was seen once. CDR3 loop: CASSSFPGTGELFF. The CDR3 DNA reads TGTGCCAGCAGCTCCTTCCCGGGCACCGGGGAGCTGTTTTTT. The J gene is TRBJ2-2, the V gene TRBV5-4; D unclear. The V gene's germline CDR1 is SGHNT and CDR2 YYREEE (reference sequence). Trimming stripped 3 bases from V and 4 bases from J, with 10 bases between. This CDR3 has 14 amino acids.

The chain combines TRBV6-1 with TRBJ1-1; D unresolved. Germline V gene sequence: CDR1 MNHNS, CDR2 SASEGT. Trimming pared 4 bases from V and 4 bases from J, leaving 13 bases between. There are 14 residues in the CDR3. Written as DNA, the CDR3 is TGTGCCAGCAGTGTGCGCGGGTCAGGCACTGAAGCTTTCTTT. Translated: CASSVRGSGTEAFF.

This clone was counted between two and nine times. The rearrangement uses TRBV18 and TRBJ1-1; D is undetermined. Trimming removed 2 bases at V and 11 bases at J, with 15 bases between. This CDR3 has 13 amino acids. Germline V gene data show CDR1 as KGHSH and CDR2 as LQKENI. The CDR3 is CASSPEAGGMAFF. The CDR3 DNA sequence: TGTGCCAGCTCACCAGAGGCGGGAGGCATGGCTTTCTTT.

The chain recombines TRBV29-1 with TRBJ1-2, with 9 bases aligning to TRBD1. The CDR3 contains 12 residues. With 7 bases clipped from V and 4 bases from J, the junction kept 4 bases outside the gene matches. The germline CDR1 and CDR2 sequences are SQVTM and ANQGSEA. CDR3 in DNA: TGCAGCGCCGGACAGGGGTCCTATGGCTACACCTTC. This translates into CSAGQGSYGYTF. The full variable domain, in which reference TRBV29-1 and TRBJ1-2 provide the parts outside the CDR3, is SAVISQKPSRDICQRGTSLTIQCQVDSQVTMMFWYRQQPGQSLTLIATANQGSEATYESGFVIDKFPISRPNLTFSTLTVSNMSPEDSSIYLCSAGQGSYGYTFGSGTRLTVV.

This sequence joins TRBV6-5 and TRBJ2-7; 9 positions agree with TRBD1. The germline CDR1 and CDR2 sequences are MNHEY and SVGAGI. CDR3 length equals 14 residues. V shed 7 bases, J shed 4 bases, and the junction held 8 bases outside the gene matches. The CDR3 here is CASTQTGGEYEQYF. The CDR3 DNA follows: TGTGCCAGCACTCAAACAGGGGGCGAGTACGAGCAGTACTTC.